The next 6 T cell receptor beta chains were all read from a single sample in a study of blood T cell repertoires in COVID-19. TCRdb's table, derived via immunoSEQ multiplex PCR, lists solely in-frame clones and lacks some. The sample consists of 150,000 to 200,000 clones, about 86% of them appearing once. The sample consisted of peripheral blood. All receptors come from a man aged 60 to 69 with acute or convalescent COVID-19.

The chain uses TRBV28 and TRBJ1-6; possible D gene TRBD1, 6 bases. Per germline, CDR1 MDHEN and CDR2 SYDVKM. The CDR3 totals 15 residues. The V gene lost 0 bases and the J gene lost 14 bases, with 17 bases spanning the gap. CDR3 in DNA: TGTGCCAGCAGTTTATGGGGGGCAGGGCTCCAATCCCTCCACTTT. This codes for CASSLWGAGLQSLHF.

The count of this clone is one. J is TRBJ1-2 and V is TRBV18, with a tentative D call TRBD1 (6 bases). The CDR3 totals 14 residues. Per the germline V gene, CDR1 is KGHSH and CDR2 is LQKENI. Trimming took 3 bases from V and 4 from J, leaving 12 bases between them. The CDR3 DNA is TGTGCCAGCTCACCCACACAGGGATCCTATGGCTACACCTTC. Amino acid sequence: CASSPTQGSYGYTF.

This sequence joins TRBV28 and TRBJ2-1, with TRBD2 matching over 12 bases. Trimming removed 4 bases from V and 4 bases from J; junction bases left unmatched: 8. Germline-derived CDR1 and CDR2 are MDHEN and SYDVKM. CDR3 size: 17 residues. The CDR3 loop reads CASSSRLAGVGYNEQFF. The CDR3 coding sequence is TGTGCCAGCAGTTCTCGACTAGCGGGAGTGGGGTACAATGAGCAGTTCTTC.

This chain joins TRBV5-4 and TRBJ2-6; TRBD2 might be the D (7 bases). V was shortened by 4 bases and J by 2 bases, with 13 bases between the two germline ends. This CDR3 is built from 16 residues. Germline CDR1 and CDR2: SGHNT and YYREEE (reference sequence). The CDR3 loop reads CASSREGGAGANVLTF. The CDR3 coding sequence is TGTGCCAGCAGCCGAGAAGGGGGGGCTGGGGCCAACGTCCTGACTTTC.

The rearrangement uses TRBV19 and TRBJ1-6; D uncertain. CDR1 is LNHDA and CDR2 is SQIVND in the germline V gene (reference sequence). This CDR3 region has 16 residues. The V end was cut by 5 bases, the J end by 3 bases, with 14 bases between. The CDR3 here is CASSQSVAGYNSPLHF. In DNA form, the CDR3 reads TGTGCCAGTAGTCAATCCGTAGCTGGCTATAATTCACCCCTCCACTTT.

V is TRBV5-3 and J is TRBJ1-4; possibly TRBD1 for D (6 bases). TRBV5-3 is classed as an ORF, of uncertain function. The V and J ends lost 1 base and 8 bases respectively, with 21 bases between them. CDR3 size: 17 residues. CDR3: CARSLRQGKLSWEKLFF. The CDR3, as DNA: TGTGCCAGAAGCTTGCGGCAGGGGAAACTCTCTTGGGAAAAACTGTTTTTT.